The TCR beta chain under discussion was sequenced for a study of control samples from healthy donors and cancer patients (dated by TCRdb to about 2020). With respect to this clone: Its antigen target is currently unknown. Qualities for individual bases were not recorded, and no much larger clone is one base off.

Trimming takes 6 bases off V and 9 bases off J; junction bases not matched to a gene: 19. The germline V gene provides CDR1 MDHEN and CDR2 SYDVKM. The CDR3 numbers 18 residues from cysteine through phenylalanine. The DNA shown is the 54-base CDR3, in frame from base 1. Libraries were built with the immunoSEQ multiplex PCR assay. This is the immuneACCESS table as TCRdb keeps it, with only in-frame sequences that have V and J called. A part of the clones is gone; compared with another copy, unresolved V genes explain less than half, and the rest is unexplained. For this sample there are some 140,000 clones; 75% to 90% appear just once. The ten largest make up roughly 10% of the sample.

In this chain, TRBV28 is recombined with TRBJ2-5; the junction holds 13 bases that match TRBD2. The specimen was blood. The sequence was collected from a woman aged 25 to 45 in good health. The CDR3 region reads CASRSFGTSGNDWEAQYF. In nucleotide form, the sequence is TGTGCCAGCAGATCCTTCGGGACTAGCGGGAACGATTGGGAGGCCCAGTACTTC. Extended through the reference TRBV28 and TRBJ2-5 proteins, this CDR3 yields the full variable domain: DVKVTQSSRYLVKRTGEKVFLECVQDMDHENMFWYRQDPGLGLRLIYFSYDVKMKEKGDIPEGYSVSREKKERFSLILESASTNQTSMYLCASRSFGTSGNDWEAQYFGPGTRLLVL.